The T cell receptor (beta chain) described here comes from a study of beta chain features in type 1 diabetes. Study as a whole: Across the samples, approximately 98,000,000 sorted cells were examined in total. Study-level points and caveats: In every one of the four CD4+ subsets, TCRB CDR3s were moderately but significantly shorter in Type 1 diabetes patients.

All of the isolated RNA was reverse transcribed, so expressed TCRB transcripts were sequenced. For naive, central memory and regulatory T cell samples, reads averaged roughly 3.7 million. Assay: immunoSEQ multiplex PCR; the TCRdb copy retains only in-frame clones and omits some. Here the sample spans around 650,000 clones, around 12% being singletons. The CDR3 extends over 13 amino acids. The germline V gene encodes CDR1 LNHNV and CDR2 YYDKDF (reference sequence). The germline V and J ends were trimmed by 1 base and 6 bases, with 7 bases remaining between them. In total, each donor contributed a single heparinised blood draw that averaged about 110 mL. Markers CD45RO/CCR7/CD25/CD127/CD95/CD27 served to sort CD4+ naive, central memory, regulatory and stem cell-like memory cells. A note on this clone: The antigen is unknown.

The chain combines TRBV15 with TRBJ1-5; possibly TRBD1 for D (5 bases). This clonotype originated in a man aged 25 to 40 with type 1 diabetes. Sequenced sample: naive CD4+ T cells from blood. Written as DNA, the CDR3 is TGTGCCACCAGCAGAGTTGGGGGTCAGCCCCAGCATTTT. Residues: CATSRVGGQPQHF. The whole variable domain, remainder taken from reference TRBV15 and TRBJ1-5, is DAMVIQNPRYQVTQFGKPVTLSCSQTLNHNVMYWYQQKSSQAPKLLFHYYDKDFNNEADTPDNFQSRRPNTSFCFLDIRSPGLGDTAMYLCATSRVGGQPQHFGDGTRLSIL.